The TCR beta chain described here comes from a study of T cell repertoires in cytomegalovirus infection. This clonotype was counted only a few times. TCRdb used MiXCR to reprocess the reads, holding one entry per CDR3 protein. The data contain approximately 180,000 distinct CDR3 sequences, around 20% of them singletons. The sample taken for sequencing was PBMCs. This clonotype was sampled from a human donor in good health (CMV status not recorded). Some clones in this sample may be carry-over from other donors' samples.

The CDR3 region is CASSSQKFTGVSEAFF. Written as DNA, the CDR3 is TGTGCCAGCAGTTCACAAAAATTTACAGGGGTCTCTGAAGCTTTCTTT. The chain links TRBV6-1 to TRBJ1-1; 7 bases line up with TRBD1. Germline V gives CDR1 MNHNS, CDR2 SASEGT. The CDR3 length is 16 residues. V dropped 5 bases and J dropped 6; count of bases not matched to a gene: 15.